This T cell receptor (beta chain) comes out of a study of T cell responses to AZD1222 COVID-19 vaccine. General study points: Nearly half of spike-specific TCRs reportedly go after variant regions that carry no mutations.

Germline CDR1 is SGDLS and CDR2 is YYNGEE. This CDR3 region has 15 residues. With 0 bases clipped from V and 1 base from J, the junction kept 2 bases outside the gene matches. Repertoires were generated with immunoSEQ multiplex PCR, while TCRdb's copy carries only in-frame clones and drops some. The table shows 140,000 to 150,000 clones, with around nine tenths occurring only once. As regards this clone: No antigen is known for it.

This sample comprised peripheral blood, obtained 28 days after the second AZD1222 dose. This clonotype originated in an adult who received the AZD1222 COVID-19 vaccine. This chain connects TRBV9 to TRBJ2-5, with 8 bases identical to TRBD1. This CDR3 reads CASSVGDRIQETQYF. The DNA of the CDR3 is TGTGCCAGCAGCGTAGGGGACAGGATCCAAGAGACCCAGTACTTC.